This TCR beta chain came from a study of T cell responses to AZD1222 COVID-19 vaccine. Study conclusions and caveats: Scientists sampled the repertoires only once the peak T cell response had passed. Clonal diversity was possibly underestimated, and white British individuals and females predominated among donors. The study found vaccine-associated CD4 TCRs spanning spike, dominant at 160-218 and 743-854.

Concerning this clone: Antigen unknown.

Sequencing used immunoSEQ multiplex PCR; TCRdb keeps in-frame clones, though not all of them. Seen here are roughly 110,000 clones, 85% to 95% observed once, and the top ten hold roughly 6.2%. The sequence was obtained from an adult who received the AZD1222 COVID-19 vaccine. The material sequenced was peripheral blood, taken 28 days after the second AZD1222 dose.

For the CDR3, the DNA is TGTGCCAGCAGTTACGCACATAGCGGGAGGAGCTCCTACGAGCAGTACTTC. It codes for CASSYAHSGRSSYEQYF. The rearrangement joins TRBV6-2 or TRBV6-3 to TRBJ2-7; 10 bases match TRBD2. This CDR3 region has 17 residues. CDR1 and CDR2 (germline): MNHEY, SVGEGT. V lost 2 bases and J lost 0; bases outside the gene matches: 7.